These T cell receptor beta chains were read from a single sample in a study of untreated major depressive disorder. Only in-frame clones appear in the TCRdb table, and some are missing; sequencing was by immunoSEQ multiplex PCR. The sample lists about 21,000 clones, around nine tenths occurring once. What was sequenced was CD4+ T cells from PBMCs. These receptors came from a woman aged 40 to 50 in good health. CDR3s include the opening cysteine and the closing phenylalanine or tryptophan. D genes are given only for firm matches.

V gene	J gene	D gene	CDR3 protein
TRBV5-1	TRBJ2-7	NA	CASSLRSLRAKDYEQYF
TRBV30	TRBJ2-1	NA	CAWSMTSISYNEQFF
TRBV5-1	TRBJ2-1	TRBD2	CASSSLPGTSLGEQFF
TRBV27	TRBJ2-1	TRBD2	CASSREASGGKDEQFF
TRBV28	TRBJ1-2	NA	CASQPPSTSTYGYTF
TRBV7-9	TRBJ1-2	TRBD1	CASNRDSTNYGYTF
TRBV15	TRBJ2-7	TRBD1	CATSRAQGSSYEQYF
TRBV19	TRBJ2-2	TRBD2	CASTSGRVNTGELFF
TRBV10-2	TRBJ1-5	NA	CASSERNNQPQHF
TRBV4-2	TRBJ2-2	NA	CASSQDPLGRNTGELFF
TRBV5-1	TRBJ2-5	NA	CASRRADQETQYF
TRBV6-1	TRBJ1-5	TRBD1	CASSTGGSVYQPQHF
TRBV29-1	TRBJ1-1	NA	CSGLIVTEAFF
TRBV5-4	TRBJ1-2	TRBD1	CASSLGPGQGDGYTF
TRBV28	TRBJ2-5	NA	CASSFRGRQGTQETQYF
TRBV29-1	TRBJ2-3	TRBD2	CSVENRLAVSTDTQYF
TRBV28	TRBJ2-2	TRBD1	CASRGQGAAGELFF
TRBV4-1	TRBJ2-3	NA	CASSQVRGGAKTDTQYF
TRBV18	TRBJ1-2	TRBD1	CASSPDRGSGYTF
TRBV5-1	TRBJ2-3	NA	CASSLGLSPYTDTQYF
TRBV19	TRBJ1-2	NA	CASSTRPDWGYTF
TRBV23-1	TRBJ1-4	NA	CARGQPEEKLFF
TRBV6-1	TRBJ1-2	NA	CASSEVVTAWRDGYTF
TRBV5-1	TRBJ2-1	TRBD1	CASRMGQTVNEQFF
TRBV5-4	TRBJ2-7	NA	CASSLVAGPTYEQYF
TRBV27	TRBJ1-2	NA	CASSSGAVGYGYTF
TRBV5-1	TRBJ2-5	NA	CASSPAQGGGETQYF
TRBV14	TRBJ2-5	NA	CASSQGMETQYF
TRBV28	TRBJ1-2	NA	CASSFSLNYGYTF
TRBV6-4	TRBJ1-2	NA	CASYESGRGYTF
TRBV19	TRBJ1-5	NA	CASSRLPNSGGNQPQHF
TRBV5-1	TRBJ2-5	NA	CASSLGGGIQETQYF
TRBV6-6	TRBJ2-3	NA	CASSYPTGTDTQYF
TRBV7-2	TRBJ1-2	TRBD1	CASSMEPGTGAGYTF
TRBV12-5	TRBJ2-6	TRBD2	CASGLLAGVSSGANVLTF
TRBV29-1	TRBJ2-2	TRBD2	CSVGREGDTGELFF
TRBV27	TRBJ2-3	NA	CASSRKGQSRDTQYF
TRBV6-1	TRBJ2-3	NA	CASSELLGNTQYF